The 15 T cell receptor beta chains below were found in one sample sequenced in a study of blood T cell repertoires in COVID-19. Using immunoSEQ multiplex PCR, the repertoire was profiled, and TCRdb retains in-frame clones only, with some absent. The repertoire consists of approximately 70,000 clones, with 85% to 90% occurring once and the leading ten covering roughly a fifth. Sequenced material: peripheral blood. Receptor source: a human donor in a cohort sampled during active COVID-19.

CDR3 region: CASSLTSGSSSYNEQFF. The CDR3 bases are TGTGCCAGCAGCCTGACTAGCGGGAGTAGCTCCTACAATGAGCAGTTCTTC. The rearrangement links TRBV28 to TRBJ2-1, with 12 nucleotides matching TRBD2. V lost 6 bases and J lost 0; bases outside the gene matches: 6. This CDR3 region has 17 residues. The germline gives CDR1 MDHEN, CDR2 SYDVKM.

The J gene is TRBJ1-5, the V gene TRBV19; TRBD1 matches at 9 bases. This CDR3 has 17 amino acids. In germline, CDR1 is LNHDA, CDR2 SQIVND (reference sequence). After removal of 5 bases from V and 8 bases from J, the junction contained 16 bases not matched to a gene. As DNA, the CDR3 is TGTGCCAGTAGTTCTCCCGTGGGGACAGGGAACAGAAAGCCCCAGCATTTT. This codes for CASSSPVGTGNRKPQHF.

CDR3 in amino acids: CASSPGQGDVHEQYF. The CDR3 DNA follows: TGCGCCAGCAGCCCGGGACAGGGGGACGTCCACGAGCAGTACTTC. The V and J genes are TRBV5-1 and TRBJ2-7, with 11 bases fitting TRBD1. The CDR3 sequence is 15 residues long. From germline, CDR1 is SGHRS and CDR2 YFSETQ. V gave up 4 bases and J gave up 5 bases; unmatched junction bases: 8. Based on the CDR3 plus reference TRBV5-1 and TRBJ2-7, the full variable domain is KAGVTQTPRYLIKTRGQQVTLSCSPISGHRSVSWYQQTPGQGLQFLFEYFSETQRNKGNFPGRFSGRQFSNSRSEMNVSTLELGDSALYLCASSPGQGDVHEQYFGPGTRLTVT.

The chain couples TRBV3-1 (or the pseudogene TRBV3-2) to TRBJ2-1, with TRBD2 matching 7 bases. V lost 1 base and J lost 10; bases outside the gene matches: 1. CDR1 and CDR2 (germline): LGHDT, YNNKEL (reference sequence). The CDR3 loop spans 12 amino acids. The CDR3 protein is CASSQGGGEQFF. The CDR3 nucleotides read TGTGCCAGCAGCCAAGGGGGGGGAGAGCAGTTCTTC.

V gene TRBV7-9 combines with J gene TRBJ2-7; 8 nucleotides agree with TRBD1. Germline-derived CDR1 and CDR2 are SEHNR and FQNEAQ (reference sequence). V gave up 1 base and J gave up 3 bases; unmatched junction bases: 5. This CDR3 comprises 15 residues. CDR3 loop: CASSLVPGGYYEQYF. CDR3 DNA sequence: TGTGCCAGCAGCTTAGTTCCAGGGGGCTACTACGAGCAGTACTTC.

The chain is built from TRBV10-3 and TRBJ1-6; D not certain. The CDR3 is made up of 13 amino acids. Per germline, CDR1 ENHRY and CDR2 SYGVKD. Trimming cost V 1 base and J 6 bases, with 4 bases left between them. The CDR3 spells CAISEWSNSPLHF. The CDR3 nucleotides read TGTGCCATCAGTGAGTGGAGTAATTCACCCCTCCACTTT.

V is TRBV21-1 and J is TRBJ1-4; no check of the table's D call, TRBD1, against the DNA was made. TRBV21-1 is listed as a pseudogene. The CDR3 loop spans 20 amino acids. The CDR3 loop reads CASSKGFGTGEKATNEKLFF. The CDR3 DNA sequence: TGTGCCAGCAGCAAAGGATTTGGGACAGGGGAGAAGGCAACTAATGAAAAACTGTTTTTT.

The gene calls are TRBV7-3 and TRBJ1-2, with 11 bases that match TRBD1. CDR1 is SGHTA, CDR2 FQGTGA, per germline. With V trimmed by 5 bases and J by 2 bases, 10 bases remained unmatched. This CDR3 contains 17 residues. CDR3 sequence reads: CASSEVTGQGGNYGYTF. The CDR3 DNA sequence: TGTGCCAGCAGCGAAGTGACGGGACAGGGGGGCAACTATGGCTACACCTTC. Combining the CDR3 with reference TRBV7-3 and TRBJ1-2 gives the whole variable domain GAGVSQTPSNKVTEKGKYVELRCDPISGHTALYWYRQSLGQGPEFLIYFQGTGAADDSGLPNDRFFAVRPEGSVSTLKIQRTERGDSAVYLCASSEVTGQGGNYGYTFGSGTRLTVV.

The chain recombines TRBV4-2 with TRBJ1-1; 9 bases align to TRBD1. The CDR3 totals 16 residues. Per germline, CDR1 LGHNA and CDR2 YNFKEQ. The J segment lost 6 bases and the V segment lost 0 bases, leaving 8 bases of the junction unmatched. CDR3 amino acids: CASSQDSTGGVPEAFF. CDR3 DNA: TGTGCCAGCAGCCAAGATTCTACAGGGGGCGTCCCTGAAGCTTTCTTT.

The rearrangement joins TRBV19 to TRBJ2-2; possible D gene TRBD1, 6 bases. The V gene's germline CDR1 is LNHDA and CDR2 SQIVND (reference sequence). The CDR3 is 14 residues long. V dropped 4 bases and J dropped 7 bases, with 13 bases sitting between them. CDR3 protein: CASSTMGAVGELFF. The CDR3 nucleotides read TGTGCCAGTAGTACCATGGGGGCCGTCGGGGAGCTGTTTTTT. Looking up the rest from reference TRBV19 and TRBJ2-2 gives the full variable domain: DGGITQSPKYLFRKEGQNVTLSCEQNLNHDAMYWYRQDPGQGLRLIYYSQIVNDFQKGDIAEGYSVSREKKESFPLTVTSAQKNPTAFYLCASSTMGAVGELFFGEGSRLTVL.

This chain uses TRBV5-1 with TRBJ2-3, with 7 bases matching TRBD1. V trimming: 5 bases; J trimming: 4 bases; junction bases outside the gene matches: 4. This CDR3 has 13 amino acids. Germline V lookup: CDR1 SGHRS, CDR2 YFSETQ. The CDR3 bases are TGCGCCAGCAGTTCCCAGGGGGCAGATACGCAGTATTTT. Encoded protein: CASSSQGADTQYF.

The chain couples TRBV7-2 to TRBJ2-1, with 7 bases lining up with TRBD1. The germline V gene encodes CDR1 SGHTA and CDR2 FQGNSA. The CDR3 is 16 amino acids. J gave up 8 bases and V 5 bases, and 15 bases lay outside the gene matches. The CDR3 nucleotides read TGTGCCAGCAGCGGCCTGACAGGGACCCTTCTGGATGAGCAGTTCTTC. It translates to CASSGLTGTLLDEQFF. Full variable domain (outside the CDR3, taken from reference TRBV7-2 and TRBJ2-1): GAGVSQSPSNKVTEKGKDVELRCDPISGHTALYWYRQSLGQGLEFLIYFQGNSAPDKSGLPSDRFSAERTGGSVSTLTIQRTQQEDSAVYLCASSGLTGTLLDEQFFGPGTRLTVL.

The chain links TRBV7-9 to TRBJ2-1, with D tentatively TRBD2 (7 bases). The germline CDR1 and CDR2 sequences are SEHNR and FQNEAQ (reference sequence). The CDR3 length is 16 residues. The germline V and J ends were trimmed by 5 bases and 0 bases, with 14 bases remaining between them. The CDR3 loop reads CASSPGGQLSYNEQFF. DNA of the CDR3: TGTGCCAGCAGCCCCGGGGGGCAGCTCTCCTACAATGAGCAGTTCTTC. Full variable domain (remainder filled in from reference TRBV7-9 and TRBJ2-1): DTGVSQNPRHKITKRGQNVTFRCDPISEHNRLYWYRQTLGQGPEFLTYFQNEAQLEKSRLLSDRFSAERPKGSFSTLEIQRTEQGDSAMYLCASSPGGQLSYNEQFFGPGTRLTVL.

The V and J genes are TRBV13 and TRBJ2-3; 15 nucleotides line up with TRBD2. The trim removed 5 bases at V and 1 base at J, leaving 13 bases unmatched. From germline, CDR1 is PRHDT and CDR2 FYEKMQ (reference sequence). The CDR3 is made up of 20 amino acids. DNA for the CDR3: TGTGCCAGCAGCATCTGGACTAGCGGGGGGGCTCAAGTTGGCACAGATACGCAGTATTTT. Translation: CASSIWTSGGAQVGTDTQYF.

The rearrangement links TRBV7-9 to TRBJ1-4; no firm D call. The ends were cut back, 4 bases at V and 0 bases at J, with 6 bases in the middle. The CDR3 is made up of 14 amino acids. Germline CDR1 SEHNR, CDR2 FQNEAQ (reference sequence). The CDR3 nucleotides read TGTGCCAGCAGCTCTGCGGCAACTAATGAAAAACTGTTTTTT. Its protein is CASSSAATNEKLFF.